This T cell receptor beta chain was recovered during a study of early T cells in non-severe SARS-CoV-2 infection. Across the study: Sequencing was performed on bulk RNA from unsorted whole blood, leaving chains unpaired.

Trimming cost V 2 bases and J 11 bases, with 10 bases left between them. The CDR3 covers 13 residues. Points on this clonotype: Its matching antigen is unknown. A much larger clone is a single base away; this may be a read error.

Study-level findings and limits: In VDJdb matching, anti-spike CD8 responses were favored while private and CD4 specificities went missing.

Tagging with unique molecular identifiers was applied to individual cDNA molecules. One entry per CDR3 protein, called by TCRdb with MiXCR from the 5' RACE reads. The sample includes tens of thousands of distinct CDR3 sequences, about 10% of them seen just once. The TCR originated in an adult who was a healthcare worker with PCR-confirmed SARS-CoV-2 infection or an uninfected control (not recorded which). Sequenced sample: whole blood. The V and J genes are TRBV12-3 or TRBV12-4 and TRBJ1-6; D is unclear. The CDR3 protein is CASSLQVDPPLHF. The CDR3 DNA follows: TGTGCCAGCAGTTTACAGGTCGATCCACCCCTCCACTTT.